The present T cell receptor beta chain was sequenced within a study of T cell repertoires in cytomegalovirus infection. Study as a whole: In public TCR beta signatures, there were indications of both CMV infection and matching HLA type.

MiXCR was run by TCRdb on the reads, yielding one entry per CDR3 protein. The sample shows tens of thousands of distinct CDR3 sequences, around 28% of them seen only once. This CDR3 is 13 amino acids long. V lost 4 bases, J lost 9 bases, and 15 bases lay in between. Germline-derived CDR1 and CDR2 are SGHTA and FQGTGA. Findings and caveats of the study: Carriers of CMV plus the relevant HLA were identified by cumulative public TCR beta family frequency.

This clonotype was picked up a small number of times. Antigen unknown. The source material was CD8+ T cells from cultured PBMCs, sampled from culture after CMV antigen stimulation. The chain is built from TRBV7-3 and TRBJ2-5; D is ambiguous. This TCR was sampled from a human donor in good health (CMV status not recorded). Some clones in this sample may be carry-over from other donors' samples. In nucleotides, the CDR3 is TGTGCCAGCAGCTCCGGTACCCTAGGTCCCCAGTACTTC. Protein: CASSSGTLGPQYF.